This T cell receptor beta chain was identified during a study of identical twins. Findings and limits, study-wide: In beta out-of-frame sequences, the excess sharing between twins was weaker.

A word on this clonotype: Its antigen is not known.

Between the trimmed V and J ends, which lost 3 bases and 3 bases, there was a span of 12 bases. Germline CDR1 and CDR2: MNHEY and SMNVEV (reference sequence). CDR3 length: 14 amino acids. Unique molecular identifiers were in the cDNA, with template-switch universal primer binding. MiXCR, run by TCRdb on the 5' RACE reads, gives a single entry per CDR3 protein. The sample lists about 500,000 distinct CDR3 sequences, over 11% occurring once. These same data were also listed under a study on yellow fever vaccine responses in identical twins.

The sample was CD4+ T cells sorted from blood. This receptor was obtained from a woman between 18 and 29 years old in good health. The chain carries TRBV27 and TRBJ2-7, with D unresolved. The CDR3 loop reads CASSFAERNYEQYF. CDR3 sequence (DNA): TGTGCCAGCAGTTTCGCCGAACGGAACTACGAGCAGTACTTC.